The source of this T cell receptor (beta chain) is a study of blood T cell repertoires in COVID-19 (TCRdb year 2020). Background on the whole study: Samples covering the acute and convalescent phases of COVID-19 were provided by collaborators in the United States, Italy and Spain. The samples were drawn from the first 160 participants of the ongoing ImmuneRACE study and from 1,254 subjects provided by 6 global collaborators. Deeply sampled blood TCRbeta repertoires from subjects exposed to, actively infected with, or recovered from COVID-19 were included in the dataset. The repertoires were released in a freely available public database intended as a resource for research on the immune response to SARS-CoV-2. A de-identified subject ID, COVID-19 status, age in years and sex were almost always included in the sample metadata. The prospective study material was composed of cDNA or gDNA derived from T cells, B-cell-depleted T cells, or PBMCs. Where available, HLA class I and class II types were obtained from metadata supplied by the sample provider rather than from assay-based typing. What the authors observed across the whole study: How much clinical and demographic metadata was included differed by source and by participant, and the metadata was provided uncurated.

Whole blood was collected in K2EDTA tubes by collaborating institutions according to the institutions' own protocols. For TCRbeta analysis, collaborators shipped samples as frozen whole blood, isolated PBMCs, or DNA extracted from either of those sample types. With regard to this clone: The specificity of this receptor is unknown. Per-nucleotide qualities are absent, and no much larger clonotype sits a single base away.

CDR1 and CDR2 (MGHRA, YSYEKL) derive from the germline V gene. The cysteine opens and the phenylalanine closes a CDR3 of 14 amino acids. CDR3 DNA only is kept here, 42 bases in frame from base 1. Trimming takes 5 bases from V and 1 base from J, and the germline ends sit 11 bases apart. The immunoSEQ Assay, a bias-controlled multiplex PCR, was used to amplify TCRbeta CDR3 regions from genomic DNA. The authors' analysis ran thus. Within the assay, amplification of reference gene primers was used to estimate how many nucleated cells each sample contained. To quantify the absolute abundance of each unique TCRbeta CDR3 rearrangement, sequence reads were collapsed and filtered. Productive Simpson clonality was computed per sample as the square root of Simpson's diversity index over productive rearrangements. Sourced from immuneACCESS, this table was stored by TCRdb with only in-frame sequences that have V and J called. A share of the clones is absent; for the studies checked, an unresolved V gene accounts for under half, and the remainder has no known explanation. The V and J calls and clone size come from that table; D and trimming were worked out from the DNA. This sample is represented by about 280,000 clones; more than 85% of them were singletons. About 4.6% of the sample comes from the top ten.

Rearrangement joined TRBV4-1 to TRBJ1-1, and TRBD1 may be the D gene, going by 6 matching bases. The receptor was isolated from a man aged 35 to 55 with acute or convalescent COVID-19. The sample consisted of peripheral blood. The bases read TGCGCCAGCAGCGAAACAGGGACGAACACTGAAGCTTTCTTT. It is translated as CASSETGTNTEAFF.